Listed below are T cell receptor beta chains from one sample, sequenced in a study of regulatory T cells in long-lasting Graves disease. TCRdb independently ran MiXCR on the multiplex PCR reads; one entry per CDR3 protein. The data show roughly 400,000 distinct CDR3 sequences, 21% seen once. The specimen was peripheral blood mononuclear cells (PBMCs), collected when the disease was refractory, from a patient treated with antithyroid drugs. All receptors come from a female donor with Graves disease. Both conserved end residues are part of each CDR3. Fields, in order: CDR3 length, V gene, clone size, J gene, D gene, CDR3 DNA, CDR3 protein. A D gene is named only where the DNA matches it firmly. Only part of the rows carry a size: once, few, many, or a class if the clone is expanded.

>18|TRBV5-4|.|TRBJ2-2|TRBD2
TGTGCCAGCAGCTTTGGACTAGCGGGAGATCCGGGGACCGGGGAGCTGTTTTTT
CASSFGLAGDPGTGELFF
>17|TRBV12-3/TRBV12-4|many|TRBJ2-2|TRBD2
TGTGCCAGCAGTGGACTAGCGGGAATAGTGAACACCGGGGAGCTGTTTTTT
CASSGLAGIVNTGELFF
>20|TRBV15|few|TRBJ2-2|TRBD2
TGTGCCACCAGCAGAGAGGGACTAGCGGGAGTCGAACGAGACGCCGGGGAGCTGTTTTTT
CATSREGLAGVERDAGELFF
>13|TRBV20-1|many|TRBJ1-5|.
TGCAGTGCTAGAAGGGTCGGCAATCAGCCCCAGCATTTT
CSARRVGNQPQHF
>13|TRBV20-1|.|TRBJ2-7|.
TGCAGTGCTAGTAGTCCAGGGGCGGACGAGCAGTACTTC
CSASSPGADEQYF
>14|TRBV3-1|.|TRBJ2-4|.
TGTGCCAGCAGCCGTACCGAAGCCAAAAACATTCAGTACTTC
CASSRTEAKNIQYF
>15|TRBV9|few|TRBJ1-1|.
TGTGCCAGCAGCCCTCTCCGGGGGCGCCGCGCTGAAGCTTTCTTT
CASSPLRGRRAEAFF
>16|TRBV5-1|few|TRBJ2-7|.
TGCGCCAGCAGCTTGGGGCGTGGGGACACTCAGTACGAGCAGTACTTC
CASSLGRGDTQYEQYF
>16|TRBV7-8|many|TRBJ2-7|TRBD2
TGTGCCAGCAGCTGGTCCGGAGGGACTAGCGGCGACGAGCAGTACTTC
CASSWSGGTSGDEQYF
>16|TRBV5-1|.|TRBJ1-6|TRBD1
TGCGCCAGCTCTCCCGGGACAGGGCTTACTAATTCACCCCTCCACTTT
CASSPGTGLTNSPLHF
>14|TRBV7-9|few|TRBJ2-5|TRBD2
TGTGCCAGCGGCGGTGGGACTACCCAAGAGACCCAGTACTTC
CASGGGTTQETQYF
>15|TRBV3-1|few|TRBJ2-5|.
TGTGCCAGCAGCCAAATATCTGACAGACAAGAGACCCAGTACTTC
CASSQISDRQETQYF
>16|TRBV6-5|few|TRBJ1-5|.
TGTGCCAGCAGTTTACCCTGGGAGAGGTGGAATCAGCCCCAGCATTTT
CASSLPWERWNQPQHF
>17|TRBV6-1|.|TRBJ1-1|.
TGTGCCAGCAGTGAATCGGATGGGTTGAGTGGGCCCACTGAAGCTTTCTTT
CASSESDGLSGPTEAFF
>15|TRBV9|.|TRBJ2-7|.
TGTGCCAGCAGCGGCACCGGGACAAGGGAGTACGAGCAGTACTTC
CASSGTGTREYEQYF
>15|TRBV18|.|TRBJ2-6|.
TGTGCCAGCAAATTACAGGTCTCTGGGGCCAACGTCCTGACTTTC
CASKLQVSGANVLTF
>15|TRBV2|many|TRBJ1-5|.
TGTGCCAGCAGTGACGAGGGTTATAGCAATCAGCCCCAGCATTTT
CASSDEGYSNQPQHF
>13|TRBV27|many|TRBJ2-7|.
TGTGCCAGCAGCCCGACTTTTTCCTACGAGCAGTACTTC
CASSPTFSYEQYF
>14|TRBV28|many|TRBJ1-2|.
TGTGCCAGCAGTTTTGACAGAGGGGCGAGTGGCTACACCTTC
CASSFDRGASGYTF
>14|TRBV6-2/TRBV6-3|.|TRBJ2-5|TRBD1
TGTGCCAGCAGTATTACCAGGGGGCGGGAGACCCAGTACTTC
CASSITRGRETQYF
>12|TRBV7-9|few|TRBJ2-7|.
TGTGCCAGCAGCACCCACAGTGACGAGCAGTACTTC
CASSTHSDEQYF
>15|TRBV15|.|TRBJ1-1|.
TGTGCCACCAGCAGGGACCGGGGGACGGACACTGAAGCTTTCTTT
CATSRDRGTDTEAFF
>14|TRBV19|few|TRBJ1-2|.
TGTGCCAGTACCTACAGGGTTTGGGACTATGGCTACACCTTC
CASTYRVWDYGYTF
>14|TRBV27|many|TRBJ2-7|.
TGTGCCAGCAGTTTAGGGGGGGCTAGGTACGAGCAGTACTTC
CASSLGGARYEQYF
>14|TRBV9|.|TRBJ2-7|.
TGTGCCAGCAGCGTAGCTGGAGAAGGGGTCGAGCAGTACTTC
CASSVAGEGVEQYF
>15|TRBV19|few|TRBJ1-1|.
TGTGCCAGTAGTATACTCCCGGCCGGAAACACTGAAGCTTTCTTT
CASSILPAGNTEAFF
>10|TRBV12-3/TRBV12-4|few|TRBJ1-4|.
TGTGCCAGCAGTGTGACCGAACTGTTTTTT
CASSVTELFF
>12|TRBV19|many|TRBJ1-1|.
TGTGCCAGTAGTCCCCGACAGATGACAGCTTTCTTT
CASSPRQMTAFF
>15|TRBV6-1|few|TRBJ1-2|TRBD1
TGTGCCAGCAGTGAAAACCGACAGGGGCCTTATGGCTACACCTTC
CASSENRQGPYGYTF
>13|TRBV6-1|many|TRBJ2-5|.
TGTGCCAGCAGTGGACAACTCCAAGAGACCCAGTACTTC
CASSGQLQETQYF
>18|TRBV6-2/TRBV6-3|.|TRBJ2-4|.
TGTGCCAGCAATTACGAAGCAGGGGCCGGCTTCTCCAAAAACATTCGGTACTTC
CASNYEAGAGFSKNIRYF
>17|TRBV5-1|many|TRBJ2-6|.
TGCGCCAGCAGCACCCAGAGACAGAGCTCTGGGGCCAACGTCCTGACTTTC
CASSTQRQSSGANVLTF
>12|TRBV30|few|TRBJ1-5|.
TGTGCCTGGAGTGTAGGGGGACAGCCCCAGCATTTT
CAWSVGGQPQHF
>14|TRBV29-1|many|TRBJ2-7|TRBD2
TGCAGCGTCGCCCGGTTCGGGGGGTCCTACGAGCAGTACTTC
CSVARFGGSYEQYF
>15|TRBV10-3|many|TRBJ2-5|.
TGTGCCATCAGTGAGGCAGGGGCCCCCCAAGAGACCCAGTACTTC
CAISEAGAPQETQYF
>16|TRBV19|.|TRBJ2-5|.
TGTGCCAGTACCGCGAGGGCGCTGACCCCATCCGAGACCCAGTACTTC
CASTARALTPSETQYF
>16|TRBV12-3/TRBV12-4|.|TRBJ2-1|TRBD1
TGTGCCAGCAGCCTCGGGACAGGGGTAGGGGGTCATGAGCAGTTCTTC
CASSLGTGVGGHEQFF
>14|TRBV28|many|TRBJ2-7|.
TGTGCCAGCAGTTTATGGGGCAAATCCTACGAGCAGTACTTC
CASSLWGKSYEQYF
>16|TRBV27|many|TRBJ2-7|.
TGTGCCAGCAGTTTAGGGGTTGCGGGCGCTTCCTACGAGCAGTACTTC
CASSLGVAGASYEQYF
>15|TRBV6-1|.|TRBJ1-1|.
TGTGCCAGCAGTGGCGTAAACCTCATGAACACTGAAGTTTTCTTT
CASSGVNLMNTEVFF
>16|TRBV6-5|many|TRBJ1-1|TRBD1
TGTGCCAGCAGTTACAGATCGACAGGGGCCGGGCATGAAGCTTTCTTT
CASSYRSTGAGHEAFF
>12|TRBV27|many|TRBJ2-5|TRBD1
TGTGCCAGTCAGGGGGTCCAAGAGACCCAGTACTTC
CASQGVQETQYF
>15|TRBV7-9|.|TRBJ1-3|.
TGTGCCAGCAGCTTCACACAGGGATTCGGAAACACCATATATTTT
CASSFTQGFGNTIYF
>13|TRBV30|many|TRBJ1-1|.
TGTGCCTGGATGAGGAGGGGTTGGGCTGAAGCTTTCTTT
CAWMRRGWAEAFF
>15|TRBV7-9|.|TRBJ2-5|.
TGTGCCAGCAGCCCGCATTCCAGGGGAGAAGAGACCCAGTACTTC
CASSPHSRGEETQYF
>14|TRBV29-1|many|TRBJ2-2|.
TGCAGCGTAGGGCAGGACCTGGACACCGGGGAGCTGTTTTTT
CSVGQDLDTGELFF
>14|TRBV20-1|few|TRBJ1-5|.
TGCAGTGCTAGACCCGACAGGACCAATCAGCCCCAGCATTTT
CSARPDRTNQPQHF
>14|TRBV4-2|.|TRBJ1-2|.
TGTGCCAGCAGCTGGGGACCGTCTAGCTATGGCTACACCTTC
CASSWGPSSYGYTF
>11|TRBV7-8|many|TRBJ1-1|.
TGTGCCAGCAGCTTAGTACAAGAAGCTTTCTTT
CASSLVQEAFF
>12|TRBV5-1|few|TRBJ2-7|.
TGCGCCAGCAGCTTAGGGGTAGAGGAGCAGTACTTC
CASSLGVEEQYF
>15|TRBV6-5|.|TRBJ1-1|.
TGTGCCAGCAGTTACTCAAGGGGTGGCGTCGCTGAAGCTTTCTTT
CASSYSRGGVAEAFF
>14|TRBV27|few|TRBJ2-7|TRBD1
TGTGCCAGCAGTCAGACAGGGTTGTATTACGAGCAGTACTTC
CASSQTGLYYEQYF
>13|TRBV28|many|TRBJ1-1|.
TGTGCCAGCAAAATTCGGACCAACACTGAAGCTTTCTTT
CASKIRTNTEAFF
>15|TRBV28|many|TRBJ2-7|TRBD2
TGTGCCAGCAGTTTGACTAGCGGGACGATCTACGAGCAGTACTTC
CASSLTSGTIYEQYF
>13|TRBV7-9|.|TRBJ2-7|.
TGTGCCAGCCTCAGAGCGAACTCCTACGAGCAGTACTTC
CASLRANSYEQYF
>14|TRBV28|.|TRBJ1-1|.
TGTGCCAGCAGTTCCTCACAGGGTAACACTGAAGCTTTCTTT
CASSSSQGNTEAFF
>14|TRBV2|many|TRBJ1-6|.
TGTGCCAGCAGTGAAGTCCCCTCCAGGGCACCCCTCCACTTT
CASSEVPSRAPLHF
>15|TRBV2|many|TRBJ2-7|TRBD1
TGTGCCAGCAGTGAGGGGGACAGACTCGGATACGAGCAGTACTTC
CASSEGDRLGYEQYF